This paragraph reports one T cell receptor (beta chain). Its antigen is as yet unknown. The data were obtained in a study of T cell responses to AZD1222 COVID-19 vaccine. Background on the study: Pooling of second doses given at about 4 or about 12 weeks was done. Findings and caveats of the study: Vaccine-related CD4 TCRs covered spike, predominating at 160-218 and 743-854. White British donors predominated, females outnumbered males, and clonal diversity was possibly underestimated.

Clones were sequenced by immunoSEQ multiplex PCR, and TCRdb holds only the in-frame ones, with some missing. The sample includes 120,000 or so clones, around 89% of them seen just once. V lost 1 base and J lost 1, with 4 bases in between. The CDR3 runs to 13 residues. The specimen was peripheral blood, collected on day 0 of AZD1222 vaccination. The sequence was obtained from an adult in good health. This sequence joins TRBV12-3 or TRBV12-4 and TRBJ1-1; D gene ambiguous. The CDR3 bases are TGTGCCAGCAGTTTAGGAGAGAACACTGAAGCTTTCTTT. It encodes CASSLGENTEAFF.